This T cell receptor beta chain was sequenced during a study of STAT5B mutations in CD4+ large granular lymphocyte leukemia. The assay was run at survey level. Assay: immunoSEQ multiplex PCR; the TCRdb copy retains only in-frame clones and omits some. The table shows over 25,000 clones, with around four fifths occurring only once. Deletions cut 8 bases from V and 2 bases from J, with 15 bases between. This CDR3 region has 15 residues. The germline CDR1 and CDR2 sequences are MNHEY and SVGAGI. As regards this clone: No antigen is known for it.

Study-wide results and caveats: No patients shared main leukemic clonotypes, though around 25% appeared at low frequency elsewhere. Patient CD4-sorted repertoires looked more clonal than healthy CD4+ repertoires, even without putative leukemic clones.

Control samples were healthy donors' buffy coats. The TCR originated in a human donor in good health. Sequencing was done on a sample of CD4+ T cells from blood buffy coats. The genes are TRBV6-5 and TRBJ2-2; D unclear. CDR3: CASGFMRINTGELFF. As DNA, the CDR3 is TGTGCCAGCGGTTTTATGAGAATCAACACCGGGGAGCTGTTTTTT.